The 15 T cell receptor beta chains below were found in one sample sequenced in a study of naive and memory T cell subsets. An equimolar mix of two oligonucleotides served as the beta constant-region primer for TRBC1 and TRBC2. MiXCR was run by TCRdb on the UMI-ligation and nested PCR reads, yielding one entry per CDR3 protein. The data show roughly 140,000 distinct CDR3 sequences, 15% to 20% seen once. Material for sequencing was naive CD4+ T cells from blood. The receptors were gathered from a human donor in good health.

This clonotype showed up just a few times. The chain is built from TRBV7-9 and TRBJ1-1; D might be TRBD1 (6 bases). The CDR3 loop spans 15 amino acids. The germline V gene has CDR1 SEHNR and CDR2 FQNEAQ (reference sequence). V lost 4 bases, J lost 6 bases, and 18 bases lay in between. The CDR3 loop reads CASSSGQINGPEAFF. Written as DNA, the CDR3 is TGTGCCAGCAGCTCCGGACAGATCAACGGGCCTGAAGCTTTCTTT. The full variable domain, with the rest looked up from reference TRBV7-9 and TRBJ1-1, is DTGVSQNPRHKITKRGQNVTFRCDPISEHNRLYWYRQTLGQGPEFLTYFQNEAQLEKSRLLSDRFSAERPKGSFSTLEIQRTEQGDSAMYLCASSSGQINGPEAFFGQGTRLTVV.

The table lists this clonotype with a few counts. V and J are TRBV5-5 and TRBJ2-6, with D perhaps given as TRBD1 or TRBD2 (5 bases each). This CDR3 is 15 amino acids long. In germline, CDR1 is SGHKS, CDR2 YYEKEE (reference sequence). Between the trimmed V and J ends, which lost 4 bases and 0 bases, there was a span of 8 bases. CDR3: CASSRGDSGANVLTF. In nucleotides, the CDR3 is TGTGCCAGCAGCAGGGGAGACTCTGGGGCCAACGTCCTGACTTTC. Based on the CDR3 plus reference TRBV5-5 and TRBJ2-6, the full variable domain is DAGVTQSPTHLIKTRGQQVTLRCSPISGHKSVSWYQQVLGQGPQFIFQYYEKEERGRGNFPDRFSARQFPNYSSELNVNALLLGDSALYLCASSRGDSGANVLTFGAGSRLTVL.

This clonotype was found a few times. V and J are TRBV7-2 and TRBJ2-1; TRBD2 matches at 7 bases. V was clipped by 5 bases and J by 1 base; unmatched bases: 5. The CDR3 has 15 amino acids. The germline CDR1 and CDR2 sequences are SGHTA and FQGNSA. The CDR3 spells CASSPGTTSYNEQFF. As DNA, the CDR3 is TGTGCCAGCAGCCCCGGGACTACATCCTACAATGAGCAGTTCTTC.

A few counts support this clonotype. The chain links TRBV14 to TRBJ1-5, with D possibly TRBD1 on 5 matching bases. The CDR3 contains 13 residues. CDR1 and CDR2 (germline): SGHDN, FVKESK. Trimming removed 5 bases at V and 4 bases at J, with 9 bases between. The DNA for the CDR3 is TGTGCCAGCAGCGGGACGGGGAATCAGCCCCAGCATTTT. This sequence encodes CASSGTGNQPQHF. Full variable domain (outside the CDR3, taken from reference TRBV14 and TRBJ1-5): EAGVTQFPSHSVIEKGQTVTLRCDPISGHDNLYWYRRVMGKEIKFLLHFVKESKQDESGMPNNRFLAERTGGTYSTLKVQPAELEDSGVYFCASSGTGNQPQHFGDGTRLSIL.

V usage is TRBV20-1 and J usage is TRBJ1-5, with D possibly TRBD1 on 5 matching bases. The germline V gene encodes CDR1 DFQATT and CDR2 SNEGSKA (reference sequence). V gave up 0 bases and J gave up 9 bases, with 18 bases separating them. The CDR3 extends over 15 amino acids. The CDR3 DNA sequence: TGCAGTGCTAGAGAGTGGGGCAGGTTCGGTGGGCCCCAGCATTTT. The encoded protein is CSAREWGRFGGPQHF.

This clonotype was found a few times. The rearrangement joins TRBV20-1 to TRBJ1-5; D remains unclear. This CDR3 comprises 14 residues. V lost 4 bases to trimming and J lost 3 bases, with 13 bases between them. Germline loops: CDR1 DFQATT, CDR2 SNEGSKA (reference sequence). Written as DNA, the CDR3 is TGCAGTGCTAAAGCCAGACCTTTCAATCAGCCCCAGCATTTT. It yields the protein CSAKARPFNQPQHF.

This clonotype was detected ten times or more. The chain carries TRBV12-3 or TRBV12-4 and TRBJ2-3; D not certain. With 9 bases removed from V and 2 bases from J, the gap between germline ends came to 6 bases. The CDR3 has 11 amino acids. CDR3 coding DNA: TGTGCCAGTATCGTCACAGATACGCAGTATTTT. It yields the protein CASIVTDTQYF.

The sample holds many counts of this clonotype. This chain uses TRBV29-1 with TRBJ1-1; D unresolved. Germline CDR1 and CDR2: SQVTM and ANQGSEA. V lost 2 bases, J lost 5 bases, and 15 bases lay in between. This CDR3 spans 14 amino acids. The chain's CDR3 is CSVERTSTPTEAFF. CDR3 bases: TGCAGCGTTGAACGAACATCGACCCCAACTGAAGCTTTCTTT.

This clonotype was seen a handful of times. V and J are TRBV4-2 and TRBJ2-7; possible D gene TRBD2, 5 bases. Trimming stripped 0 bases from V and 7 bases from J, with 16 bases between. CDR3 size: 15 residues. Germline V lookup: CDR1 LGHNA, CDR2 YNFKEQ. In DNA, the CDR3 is TGTGCCAGCAGCCAAGAACCGGGCCGGACGGGGGAGCAGTACTTC. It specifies CASSQEPGRTGEQYF.

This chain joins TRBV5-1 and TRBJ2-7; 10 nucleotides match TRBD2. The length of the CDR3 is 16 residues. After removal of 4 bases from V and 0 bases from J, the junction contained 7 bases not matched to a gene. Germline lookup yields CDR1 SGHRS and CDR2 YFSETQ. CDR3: CASSQVTSGNSYEQYF. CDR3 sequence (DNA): TGCGCCAGCAGCCAGGTTACTAGCGGGAACTCCTACGAGCAGTACTTC.

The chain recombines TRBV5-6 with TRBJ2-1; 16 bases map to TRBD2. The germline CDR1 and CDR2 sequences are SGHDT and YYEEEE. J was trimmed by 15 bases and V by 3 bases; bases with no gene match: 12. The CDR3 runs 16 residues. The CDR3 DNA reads TGTGCCAGCAGCTACGACCCCGGGACTAGCGGGAGGGCCGTGTTCTTC. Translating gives CASSYDPGTSGRAVFF. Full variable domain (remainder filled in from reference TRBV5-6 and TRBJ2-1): DAGVTQSPTHLIKTRGQQVTLRCSPKSGHDTVSWYQQALGQGPQFIFQYYEEEERQRGNFPDRFSGHQFPNYSSELNVNALLLGDSALYLCASSYDPGTSGRAVFFGPGTRLTVL.

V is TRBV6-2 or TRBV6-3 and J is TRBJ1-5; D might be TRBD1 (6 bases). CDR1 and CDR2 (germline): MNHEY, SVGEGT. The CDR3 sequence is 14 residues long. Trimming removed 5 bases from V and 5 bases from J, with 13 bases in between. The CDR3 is CASSRGRGDQPQHF. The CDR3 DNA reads TGTGCCAGCAGTAGAGGCAGGGGTGATCAGCCCCAGCATTTT.

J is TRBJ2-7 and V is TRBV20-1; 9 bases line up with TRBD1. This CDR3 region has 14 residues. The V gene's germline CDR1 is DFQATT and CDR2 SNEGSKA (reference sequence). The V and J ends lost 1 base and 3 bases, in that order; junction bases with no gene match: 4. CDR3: CSARAGTGSYEQYF. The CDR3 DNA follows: TGCAGTGCTAGAGCAGGGACAGGGAGCTACGAGCAGTACTTC.

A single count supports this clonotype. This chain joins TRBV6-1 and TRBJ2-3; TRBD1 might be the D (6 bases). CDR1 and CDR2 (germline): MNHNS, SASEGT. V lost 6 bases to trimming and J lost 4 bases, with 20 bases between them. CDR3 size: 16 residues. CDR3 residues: CASSILQGGGPDTQYF. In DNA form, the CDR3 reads TGTGCCAGCAGCATCTTACAGGGCGGAGGTCCAGATACGCAGTATTTT.

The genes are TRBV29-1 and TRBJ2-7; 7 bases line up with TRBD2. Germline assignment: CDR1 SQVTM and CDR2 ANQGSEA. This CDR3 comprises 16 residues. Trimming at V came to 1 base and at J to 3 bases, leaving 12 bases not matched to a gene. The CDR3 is CSVEVSVDLADYEQYF. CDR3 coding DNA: TGCAGCGTTGAAGTGTCTGTCGATCTAGCGGACTACGAGCAGTACTTC.